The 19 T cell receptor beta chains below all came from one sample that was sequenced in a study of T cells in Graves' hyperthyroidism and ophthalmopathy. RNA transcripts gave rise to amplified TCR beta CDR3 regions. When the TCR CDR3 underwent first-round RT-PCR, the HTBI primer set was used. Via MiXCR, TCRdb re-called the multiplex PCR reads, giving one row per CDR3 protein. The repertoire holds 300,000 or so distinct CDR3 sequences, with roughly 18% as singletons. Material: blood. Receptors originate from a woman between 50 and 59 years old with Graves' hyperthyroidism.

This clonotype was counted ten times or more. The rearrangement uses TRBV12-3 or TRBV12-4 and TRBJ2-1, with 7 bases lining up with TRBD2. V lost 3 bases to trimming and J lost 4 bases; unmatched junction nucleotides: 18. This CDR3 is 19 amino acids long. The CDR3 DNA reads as TGTGCCAGCAGTTTCTATGCGCGGGAGAATTATATTTTGTACAATGAGCAGTTCTTC. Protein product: CASSFYARENYILYNEQFF.

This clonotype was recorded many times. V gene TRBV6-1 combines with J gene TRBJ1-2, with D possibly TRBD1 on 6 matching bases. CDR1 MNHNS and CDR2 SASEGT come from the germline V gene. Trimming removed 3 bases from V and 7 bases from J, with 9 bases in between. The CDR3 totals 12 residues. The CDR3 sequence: CASSDYRAGYTF. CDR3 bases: TGTGCCAGCAGTGACTACAGGGCTGGCTACACCTTC.

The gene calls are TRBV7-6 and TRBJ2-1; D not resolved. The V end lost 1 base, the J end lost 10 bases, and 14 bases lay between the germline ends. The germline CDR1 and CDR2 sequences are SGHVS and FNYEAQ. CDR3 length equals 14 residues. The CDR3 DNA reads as TGTGCCAGCAGCTTAGGAGGCTTTTCGGTCGAGCAGTTCTTC. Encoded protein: CASSLGGFSVEQFF.

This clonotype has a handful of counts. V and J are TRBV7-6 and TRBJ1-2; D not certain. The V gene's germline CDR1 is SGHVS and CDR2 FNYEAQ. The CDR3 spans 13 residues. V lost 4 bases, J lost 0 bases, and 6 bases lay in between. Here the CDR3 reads CASSSGTNYGYTF. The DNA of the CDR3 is TGTGCCAGCAGCTCGGGTACTAACTATGGCTACACCTTC.

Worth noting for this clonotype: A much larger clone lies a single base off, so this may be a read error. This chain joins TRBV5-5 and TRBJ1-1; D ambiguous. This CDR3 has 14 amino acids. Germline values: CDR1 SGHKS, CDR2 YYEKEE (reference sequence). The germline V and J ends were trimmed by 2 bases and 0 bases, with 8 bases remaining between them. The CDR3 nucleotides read TGTGCCAGCAGCTTTCGGAGCATGAACACTGAAGCTTTCTTT. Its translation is CASSFRSMNTEAFF. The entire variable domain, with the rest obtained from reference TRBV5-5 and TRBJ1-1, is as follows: DAGVTQSPTHLIKTRGQQVTLRCSPISGHKSVSWYQQVLGQGPQFIFQYYEKEERGRGNFPDRFSARQFPNYSSELNVNALLLGDSALYLCASSFRSMNTEAFFGQGTRLTVV.

The CDR3 reads CASSNGLVATNEKLFF. CDR3 nucleotide sequence: TGTGCCAGCAGTAACGGGCTGGTGGCAACTAATGAAAAACTGTTTTTT. This sequence joins TRBV6-5 and TRBJ1-4, with D unclear. Trimming stripped 5 bases from V and 0 bases from J, with 13 bases between. This CDR3 comprises 16 residues. Germline CDR1 is MNHEY and CDR2 is SVGAGI.

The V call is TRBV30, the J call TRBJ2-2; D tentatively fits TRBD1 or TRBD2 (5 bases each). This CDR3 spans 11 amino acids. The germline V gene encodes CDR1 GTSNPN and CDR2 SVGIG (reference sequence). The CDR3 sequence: CGQGEGGELFF. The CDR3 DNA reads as TGTGGGCAGGGAGAAGGCGGGGAGCTGTTTTTT.

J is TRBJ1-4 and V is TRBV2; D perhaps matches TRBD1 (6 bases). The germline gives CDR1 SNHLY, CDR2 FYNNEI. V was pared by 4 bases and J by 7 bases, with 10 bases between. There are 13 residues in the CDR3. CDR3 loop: CASSGGGGEKLFF. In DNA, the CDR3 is TGTGCCAGCAGTGGAGGGGGGGGTGAAAAACTGTTTTTT.

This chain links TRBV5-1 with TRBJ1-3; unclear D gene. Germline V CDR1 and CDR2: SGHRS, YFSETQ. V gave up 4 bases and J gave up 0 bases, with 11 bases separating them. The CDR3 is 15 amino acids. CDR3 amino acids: CASSTQDGSGNTIYF. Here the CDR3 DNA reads TGCGCCAGCAGCACCCAGGACGGCTCTGGAAACACCATATATTTT.

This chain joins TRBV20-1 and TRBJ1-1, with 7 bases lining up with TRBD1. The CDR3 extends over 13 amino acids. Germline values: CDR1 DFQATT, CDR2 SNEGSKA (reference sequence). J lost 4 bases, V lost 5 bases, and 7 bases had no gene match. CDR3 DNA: TGCAGTGCTGGACAAAAGGGGGCCACTGAAGCTTTCTTT. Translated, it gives CSAGQKGATEAFF.

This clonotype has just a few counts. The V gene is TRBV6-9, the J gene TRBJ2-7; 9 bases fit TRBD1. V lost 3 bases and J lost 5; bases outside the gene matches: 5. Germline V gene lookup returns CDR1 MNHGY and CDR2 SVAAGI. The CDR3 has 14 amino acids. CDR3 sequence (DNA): TGTGCCAGCAGTTACCCAGGACAGGGGAACGAGCAGTACTTC. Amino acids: CASSYPGQGNEQYF.

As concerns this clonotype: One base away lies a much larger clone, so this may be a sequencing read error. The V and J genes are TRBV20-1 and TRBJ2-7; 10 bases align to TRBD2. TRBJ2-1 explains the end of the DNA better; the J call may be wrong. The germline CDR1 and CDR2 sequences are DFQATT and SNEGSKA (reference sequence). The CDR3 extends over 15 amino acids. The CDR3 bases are TGCAGTGCTAGTTATCCTCTAGCGGGAGTCTACGAGCAGTTCTTC. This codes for CSASYPLAGVYEQFF.

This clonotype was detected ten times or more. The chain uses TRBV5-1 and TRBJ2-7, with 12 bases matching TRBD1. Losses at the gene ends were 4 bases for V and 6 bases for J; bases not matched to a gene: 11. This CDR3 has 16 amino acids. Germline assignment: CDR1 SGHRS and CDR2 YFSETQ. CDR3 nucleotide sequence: TGCGCCAGCAGCACTTTCCGGGACAGGGGGCAGCGCGAGCAGTACTTC. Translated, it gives CASSTFRDRGQREQYF.

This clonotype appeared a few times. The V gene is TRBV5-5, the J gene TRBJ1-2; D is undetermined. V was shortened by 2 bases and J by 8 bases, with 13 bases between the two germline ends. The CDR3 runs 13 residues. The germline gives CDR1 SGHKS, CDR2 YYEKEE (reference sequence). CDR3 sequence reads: CASSLGIERGYTF. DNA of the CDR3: TGTGCCAGCAGCTTAGGGATCGAACGAGGCTACACCTTC.

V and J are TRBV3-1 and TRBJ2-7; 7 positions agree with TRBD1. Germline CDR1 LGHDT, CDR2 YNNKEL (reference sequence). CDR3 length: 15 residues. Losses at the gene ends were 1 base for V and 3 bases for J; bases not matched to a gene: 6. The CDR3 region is CASSQGGGQLYEQYF. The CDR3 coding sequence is TGTGCCAGCAGCCAAGGAGGGGGACAGCTCTACGAGCAGTACTTC.

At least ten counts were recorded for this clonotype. CDR3 sequence reads: CASSLGLGLAGGLTSNTGELFF. CDR3 in DNA: TGTGCCAGCAGCTTAGGACTGGGGCTAGCGGGGGGCTTGACTTCTAACACCGGGGAGCTGTTTTTT. The chain recombines TRBV7-2 with TRBJ2-2; 11 bases match TRBD2. This CDR3 is 22 amino acids long. The V gene's germline CDR1 is SGHTA and CDR2 FQGNSA. Trimming at V came to 1 base and at J to 2 bases, leaving 18 bases not matched to a gene.

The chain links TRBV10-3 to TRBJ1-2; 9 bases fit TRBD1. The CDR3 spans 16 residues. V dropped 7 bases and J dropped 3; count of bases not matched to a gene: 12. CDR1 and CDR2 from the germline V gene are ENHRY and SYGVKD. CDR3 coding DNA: TGTGCCATCAAGGGGGACAGGGCGGACTCGGACTATGGCTACACCTTC. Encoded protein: CAIKGDRADSDYGYTF.

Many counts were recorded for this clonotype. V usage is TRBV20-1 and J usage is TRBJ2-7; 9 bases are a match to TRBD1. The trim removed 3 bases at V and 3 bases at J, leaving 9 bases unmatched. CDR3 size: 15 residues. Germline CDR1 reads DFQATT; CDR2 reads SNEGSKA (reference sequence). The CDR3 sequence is CSASPGTGPYYEQYF. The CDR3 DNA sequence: TGCAGTGCTAGCCCCGGGACAGGGCCTTACTACGAGCAGTACTTC.

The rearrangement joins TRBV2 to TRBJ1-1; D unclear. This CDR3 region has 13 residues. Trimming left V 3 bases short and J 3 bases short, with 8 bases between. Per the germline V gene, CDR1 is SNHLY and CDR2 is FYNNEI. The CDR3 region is CASSEIQHTEAFF. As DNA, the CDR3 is TGTGCCAGCAGTGAGATACAGCACACTGAAGCTTTCTTT.